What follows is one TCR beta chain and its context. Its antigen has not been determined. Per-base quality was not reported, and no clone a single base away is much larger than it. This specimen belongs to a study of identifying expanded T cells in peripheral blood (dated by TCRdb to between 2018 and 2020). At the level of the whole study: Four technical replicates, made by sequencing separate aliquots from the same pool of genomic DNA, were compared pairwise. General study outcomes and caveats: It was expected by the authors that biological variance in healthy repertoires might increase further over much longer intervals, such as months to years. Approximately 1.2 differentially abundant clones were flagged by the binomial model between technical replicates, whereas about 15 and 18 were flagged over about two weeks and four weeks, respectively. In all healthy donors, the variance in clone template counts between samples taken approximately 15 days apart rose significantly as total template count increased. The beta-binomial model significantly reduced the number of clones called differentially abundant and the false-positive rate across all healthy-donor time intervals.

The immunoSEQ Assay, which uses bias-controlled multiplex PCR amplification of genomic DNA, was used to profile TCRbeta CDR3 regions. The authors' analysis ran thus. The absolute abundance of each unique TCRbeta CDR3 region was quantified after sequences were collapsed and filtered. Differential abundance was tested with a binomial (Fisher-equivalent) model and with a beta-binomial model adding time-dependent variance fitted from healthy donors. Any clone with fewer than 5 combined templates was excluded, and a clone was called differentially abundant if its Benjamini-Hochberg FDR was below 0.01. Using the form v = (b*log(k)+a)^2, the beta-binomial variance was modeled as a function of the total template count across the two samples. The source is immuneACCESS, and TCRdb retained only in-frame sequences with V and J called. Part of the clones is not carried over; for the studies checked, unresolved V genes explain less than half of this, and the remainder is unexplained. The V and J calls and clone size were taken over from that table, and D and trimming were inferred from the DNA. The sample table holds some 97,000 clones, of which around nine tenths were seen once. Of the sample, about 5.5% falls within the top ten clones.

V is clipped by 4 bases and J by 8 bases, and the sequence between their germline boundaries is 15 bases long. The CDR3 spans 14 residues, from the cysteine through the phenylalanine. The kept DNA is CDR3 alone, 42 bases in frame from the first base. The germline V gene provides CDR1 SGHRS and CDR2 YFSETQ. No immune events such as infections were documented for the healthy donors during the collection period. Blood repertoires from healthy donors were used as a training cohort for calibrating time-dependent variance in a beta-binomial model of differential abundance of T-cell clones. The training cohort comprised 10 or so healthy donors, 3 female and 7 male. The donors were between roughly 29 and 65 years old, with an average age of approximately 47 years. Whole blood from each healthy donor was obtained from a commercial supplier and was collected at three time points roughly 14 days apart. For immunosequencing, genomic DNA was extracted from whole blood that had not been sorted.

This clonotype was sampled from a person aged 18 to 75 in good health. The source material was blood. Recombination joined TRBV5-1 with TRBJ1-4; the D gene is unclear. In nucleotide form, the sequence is TGCGCCAGCAGCCCTTGGCGGCCTGAGGAAAAACTGTTTTTT. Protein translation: CASSPWRPEEKLFF.